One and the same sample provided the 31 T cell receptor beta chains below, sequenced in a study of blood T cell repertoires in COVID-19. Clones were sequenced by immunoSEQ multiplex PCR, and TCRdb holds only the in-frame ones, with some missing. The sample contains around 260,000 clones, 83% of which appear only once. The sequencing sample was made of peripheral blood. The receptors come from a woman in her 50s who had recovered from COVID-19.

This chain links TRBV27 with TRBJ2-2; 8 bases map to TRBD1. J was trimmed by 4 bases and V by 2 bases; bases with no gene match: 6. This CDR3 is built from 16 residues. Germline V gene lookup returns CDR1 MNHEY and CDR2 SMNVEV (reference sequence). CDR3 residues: CASSLDARGLTGELFF. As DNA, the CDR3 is TGTGCCAGCAGTTTAGACGCCAGGGGGCTCACCGGGGAGCTGTTTTTT.

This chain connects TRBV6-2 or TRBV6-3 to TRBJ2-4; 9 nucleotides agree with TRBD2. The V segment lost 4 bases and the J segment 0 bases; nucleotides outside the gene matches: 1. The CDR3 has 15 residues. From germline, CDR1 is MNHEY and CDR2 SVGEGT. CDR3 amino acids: CASSSSGIAKNIQYF. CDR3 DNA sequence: TGTGCCAGCAGTTCTAGCGGGATAGCCAAAAACATTCAGTACTTC.

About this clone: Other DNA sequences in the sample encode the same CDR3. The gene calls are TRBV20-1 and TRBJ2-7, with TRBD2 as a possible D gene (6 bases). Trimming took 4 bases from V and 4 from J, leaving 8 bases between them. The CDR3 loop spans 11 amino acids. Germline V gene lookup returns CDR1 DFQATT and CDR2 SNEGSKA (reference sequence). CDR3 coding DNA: TGCAGTGCTAAACGGGGGTACGAGCAGTACTTC. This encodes CSAKRGYEQYF.

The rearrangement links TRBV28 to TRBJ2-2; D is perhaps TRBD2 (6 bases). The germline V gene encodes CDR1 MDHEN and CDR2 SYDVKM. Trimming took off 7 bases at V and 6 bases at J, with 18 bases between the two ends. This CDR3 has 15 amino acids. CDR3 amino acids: CASTQPGLWAGELFF. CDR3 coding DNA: TGTGCCAGCACCCAACCGGGACTTTGGGCCGGGGAGCTGTTTTTT.

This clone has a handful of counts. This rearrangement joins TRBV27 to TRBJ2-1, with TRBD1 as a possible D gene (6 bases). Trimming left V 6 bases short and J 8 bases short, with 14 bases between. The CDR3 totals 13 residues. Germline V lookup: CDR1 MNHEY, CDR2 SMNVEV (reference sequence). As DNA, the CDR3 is TGTGCCAGCAGACCGCTACAGGGACATGAGCAGTTCTTC. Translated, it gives CASRPLQGHEQFF.

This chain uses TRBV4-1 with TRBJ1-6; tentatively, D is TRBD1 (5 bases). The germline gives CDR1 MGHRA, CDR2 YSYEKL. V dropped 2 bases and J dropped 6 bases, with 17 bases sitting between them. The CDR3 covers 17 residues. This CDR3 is CASSQFGGGGGNSPLHF. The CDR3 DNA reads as TGCGCCAGCAGCCAATTCGGCGGGGGGGGTGGTAATTCACCCCTCCACTTT.

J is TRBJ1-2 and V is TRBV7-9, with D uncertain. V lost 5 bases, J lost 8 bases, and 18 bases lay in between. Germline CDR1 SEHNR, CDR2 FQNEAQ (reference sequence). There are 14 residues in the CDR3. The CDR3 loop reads CASSLPTGSWGYTF. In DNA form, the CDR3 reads TGTGCCAGCAGCCTACCTACGGGGTCCTGGGGCTACACCTTC. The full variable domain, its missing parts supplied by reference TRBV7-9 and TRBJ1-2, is DTGVSQNPRHKITKRGQNVTFRCDPISEHNRLYWYRQTLGQGPEFLTYFQNEAQLEKSRLLSDRFSAERPKGSFSTLEIQRTEQGDSAMYLCASSLPTGSWGYTFGSGTRLTVV.

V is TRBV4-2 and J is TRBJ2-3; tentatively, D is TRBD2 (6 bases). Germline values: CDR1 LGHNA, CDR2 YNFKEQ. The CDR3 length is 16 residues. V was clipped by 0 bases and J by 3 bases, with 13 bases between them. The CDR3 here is CASSQDASDFTDTQYF. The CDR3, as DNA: TGTGCCAGCAGCCAAGACGCTAGCGACTTTACAGATACGCAGTATTTT.

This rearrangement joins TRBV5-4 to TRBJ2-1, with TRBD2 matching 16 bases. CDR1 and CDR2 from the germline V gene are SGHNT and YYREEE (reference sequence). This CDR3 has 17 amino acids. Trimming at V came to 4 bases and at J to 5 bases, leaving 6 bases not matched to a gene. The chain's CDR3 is CASSRMGLAGGDNEQFF. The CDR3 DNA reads TGTGCCAGCAGCCGGATGGGACTAGCGGGGGGGGACAATGAGCAGTTCTTC.

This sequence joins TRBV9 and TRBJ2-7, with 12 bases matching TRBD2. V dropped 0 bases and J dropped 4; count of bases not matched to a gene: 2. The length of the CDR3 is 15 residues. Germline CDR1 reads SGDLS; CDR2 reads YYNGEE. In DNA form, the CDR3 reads TGTGCCAGCAGCGTAGGGACTAGCGGGACATACGAGCAGTACTTC. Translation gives CASSVGTSGTYEQYF.

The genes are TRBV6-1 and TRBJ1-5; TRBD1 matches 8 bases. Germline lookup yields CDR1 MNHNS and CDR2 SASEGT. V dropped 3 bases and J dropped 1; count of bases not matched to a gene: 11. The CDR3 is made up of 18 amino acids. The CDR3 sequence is CASSDRTGLGWSNQPQHF. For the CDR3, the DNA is TGTGCCAGCAGTGATCGGACAGGGCTAGGGTGGAGCAATCAGCCCCAGCATTTT.

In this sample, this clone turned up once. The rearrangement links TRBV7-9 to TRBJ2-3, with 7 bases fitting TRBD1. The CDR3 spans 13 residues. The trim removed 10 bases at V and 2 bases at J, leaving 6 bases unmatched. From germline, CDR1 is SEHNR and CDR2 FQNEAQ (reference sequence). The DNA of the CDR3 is TGTGCCACCCAACAGGGGCCCACAGATACGCAGTATTTT. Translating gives CATQQGPTDTQYF.

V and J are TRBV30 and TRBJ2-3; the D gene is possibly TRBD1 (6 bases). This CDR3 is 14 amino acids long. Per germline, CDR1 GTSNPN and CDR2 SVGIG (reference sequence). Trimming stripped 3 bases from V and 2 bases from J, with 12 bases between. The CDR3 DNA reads TGTGCCTGGAGCCGAGGACAGCACACAGATACGCAGTATTTT. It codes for CAWSRGQHTDTQYF.

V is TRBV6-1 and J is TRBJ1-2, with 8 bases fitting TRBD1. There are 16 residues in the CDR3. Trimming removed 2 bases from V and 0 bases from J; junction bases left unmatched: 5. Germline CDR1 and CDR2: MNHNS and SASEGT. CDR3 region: CASSESRGRANYGYTF. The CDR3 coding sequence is TGTGCCAGCAGTGAAAGCAGGGGGCGAGCTAACTATGGCTACACCTTC.

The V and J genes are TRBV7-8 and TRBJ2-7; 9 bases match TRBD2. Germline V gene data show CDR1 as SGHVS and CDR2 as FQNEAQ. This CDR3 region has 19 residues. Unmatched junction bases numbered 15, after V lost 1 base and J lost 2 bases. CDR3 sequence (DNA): TGTGCCAGCAGCTTAGAGGTGGTTGCTGGCGGGAGGGGGGCCTACGAGCAGTACTTC. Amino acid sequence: CASSLEVVAGGRGAYEQYF.

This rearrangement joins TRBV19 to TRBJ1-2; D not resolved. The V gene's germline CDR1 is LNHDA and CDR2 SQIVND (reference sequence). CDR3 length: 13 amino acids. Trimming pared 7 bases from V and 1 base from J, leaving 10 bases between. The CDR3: CASTAPRNYGYTF. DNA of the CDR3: TGTGCCAGTACCGCGCCTCGTAACTATGGCTACACCTTC.

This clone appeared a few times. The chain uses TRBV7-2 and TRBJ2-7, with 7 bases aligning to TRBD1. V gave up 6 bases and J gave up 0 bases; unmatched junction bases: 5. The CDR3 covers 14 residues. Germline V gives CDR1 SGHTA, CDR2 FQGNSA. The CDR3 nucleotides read TGTGCCAGCAGTCGAGGACAGGCCTCCTACGAGCAGTACTTC. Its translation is CASSRGQASYEQYF.

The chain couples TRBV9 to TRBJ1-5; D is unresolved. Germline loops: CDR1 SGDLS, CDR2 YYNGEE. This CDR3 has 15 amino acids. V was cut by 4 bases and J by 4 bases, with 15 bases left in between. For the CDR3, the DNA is TGTGCCAGCAGCCAGGAGGGCGTTATAAATCAGCCCCAGCATTTT. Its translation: CASSQEGVINQPQHF.

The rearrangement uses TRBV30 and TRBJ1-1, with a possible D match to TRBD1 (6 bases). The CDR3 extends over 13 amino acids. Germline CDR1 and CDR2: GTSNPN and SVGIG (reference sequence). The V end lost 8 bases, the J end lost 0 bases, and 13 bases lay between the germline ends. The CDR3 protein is CAQSGAMNTEAFF. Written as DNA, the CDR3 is TGTGCCCAATCAGGGGCCATGAACACTGAAGCTTTCTTT.

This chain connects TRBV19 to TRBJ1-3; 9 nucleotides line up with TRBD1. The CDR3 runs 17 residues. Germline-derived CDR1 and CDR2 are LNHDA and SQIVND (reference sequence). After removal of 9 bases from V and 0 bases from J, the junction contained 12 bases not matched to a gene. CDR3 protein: CASQWGTGNNSGNTIYF. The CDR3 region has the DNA TGTGCCAGCCAGTGGGGGACAGGGAACAACTCTGGAAACACCATATATTTT. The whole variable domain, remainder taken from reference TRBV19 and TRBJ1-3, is DGGITQSPKYLFRKEGQNVTLSCEQNLNHDAMYWYRQDPGQGLRLIYYSQIVNDFQKGDIAEGYSVSREKKESFPLTVTSAQKNPTAFYLCASQWGTGNNSGNTIYFGEGSWLTVV.

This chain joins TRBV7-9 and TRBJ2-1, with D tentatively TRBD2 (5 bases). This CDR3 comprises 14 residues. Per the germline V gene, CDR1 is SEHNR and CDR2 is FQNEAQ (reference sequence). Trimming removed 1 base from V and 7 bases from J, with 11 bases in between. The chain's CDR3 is CASSLDPSMNEQFF. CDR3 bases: TGTGCCAGCAGCTTAGATCCTAGCATGAATGAGCAGTTCTTC.

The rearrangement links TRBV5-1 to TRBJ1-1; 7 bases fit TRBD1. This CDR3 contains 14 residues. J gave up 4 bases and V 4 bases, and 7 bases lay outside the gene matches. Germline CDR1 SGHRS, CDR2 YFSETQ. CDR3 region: CASSGRQGVTEAFF. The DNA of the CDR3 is TGCGCCAGCAGCGGGAGACAGGGTGTCACTGAAGCTTTCTTT.

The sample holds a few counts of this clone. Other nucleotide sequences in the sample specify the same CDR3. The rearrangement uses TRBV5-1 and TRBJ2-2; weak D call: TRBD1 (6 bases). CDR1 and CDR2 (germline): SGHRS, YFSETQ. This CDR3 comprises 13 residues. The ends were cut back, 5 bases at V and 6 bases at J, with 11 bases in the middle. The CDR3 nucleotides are TGCGCCAGCAGGCGCGCAGGGGCCGGGGAGCTGTTTTTT. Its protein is CASRRAGAGELFF.

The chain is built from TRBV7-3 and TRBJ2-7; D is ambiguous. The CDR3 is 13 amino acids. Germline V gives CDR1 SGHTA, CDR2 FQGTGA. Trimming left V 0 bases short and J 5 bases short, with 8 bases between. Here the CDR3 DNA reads TGTGCCAGCAGCTTAACTAGATCCGACGAGCAGTACTTC. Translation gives CASSLTRSDEQYF.

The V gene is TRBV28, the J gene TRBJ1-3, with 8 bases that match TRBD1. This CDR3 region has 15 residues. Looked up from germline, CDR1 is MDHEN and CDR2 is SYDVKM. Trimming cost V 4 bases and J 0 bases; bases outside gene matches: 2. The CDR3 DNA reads TGTGCCAGCAGTTCCACAGGGGGCTCTGGAAACACCATATATTTT. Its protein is CASSSTGGSGNTIYF.

The CDR3 coding sequence is TGTGCCAGCAGGTCCCGGGACAGAAGAGAGACCCAGTACTTC. Translated: CASRSRDRRETQYF. The chain is built from TRBV7-2 and TRBJ2-5, with TRBD1 identical over 7 bases. Germline CDR1 SGHTA, CDR2 FQGNSA. The CDR3 contains 14 residues. V shed 6 bases, J shed 4 bases, and the junction held 8 bases outside the gene matches.

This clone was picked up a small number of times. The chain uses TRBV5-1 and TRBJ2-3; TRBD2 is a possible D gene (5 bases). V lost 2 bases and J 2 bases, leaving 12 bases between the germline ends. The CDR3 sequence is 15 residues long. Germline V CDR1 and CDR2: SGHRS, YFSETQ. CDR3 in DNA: TGCGCCAGCAGCTTAGAGGGCGGTTCCACAGATACGCAGTATTTT. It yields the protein CASSLEGGSTDTQYF.

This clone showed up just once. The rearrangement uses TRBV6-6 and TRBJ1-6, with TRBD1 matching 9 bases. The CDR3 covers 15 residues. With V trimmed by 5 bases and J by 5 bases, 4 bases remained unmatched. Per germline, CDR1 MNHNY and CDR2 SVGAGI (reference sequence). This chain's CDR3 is CASSTGTGNNSPLHF. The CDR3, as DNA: TGTGCCAGCAGTACCGGGACAGGGAATAATTCACCCCTCCACTTT.

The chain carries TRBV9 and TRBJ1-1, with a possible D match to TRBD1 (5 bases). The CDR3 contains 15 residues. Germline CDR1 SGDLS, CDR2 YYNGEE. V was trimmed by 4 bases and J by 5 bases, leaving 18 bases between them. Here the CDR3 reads CASSSSSGGRTEAFF. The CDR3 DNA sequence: TGTGCCAGCAGCTCCAGTTCGGGGGGGAGGACTGAAGCTTTCTTT.

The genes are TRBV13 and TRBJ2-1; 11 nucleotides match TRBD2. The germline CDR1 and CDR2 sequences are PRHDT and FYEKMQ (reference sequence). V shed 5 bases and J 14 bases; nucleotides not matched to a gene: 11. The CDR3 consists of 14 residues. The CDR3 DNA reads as TGTGCCAGCAGCATCGGGACTAGCGGAAACACGAAGTTCTTC. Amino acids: CASSIGTSGNTKFF.

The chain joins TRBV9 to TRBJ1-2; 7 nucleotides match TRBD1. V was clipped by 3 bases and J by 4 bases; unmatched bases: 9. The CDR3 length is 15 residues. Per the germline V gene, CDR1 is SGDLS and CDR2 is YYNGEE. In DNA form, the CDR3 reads TGTGCCAGCAGCGAAGGGACAGAAAACTTCTATGGCTACACCTTC. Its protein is CASSEGTENFYGYTF.